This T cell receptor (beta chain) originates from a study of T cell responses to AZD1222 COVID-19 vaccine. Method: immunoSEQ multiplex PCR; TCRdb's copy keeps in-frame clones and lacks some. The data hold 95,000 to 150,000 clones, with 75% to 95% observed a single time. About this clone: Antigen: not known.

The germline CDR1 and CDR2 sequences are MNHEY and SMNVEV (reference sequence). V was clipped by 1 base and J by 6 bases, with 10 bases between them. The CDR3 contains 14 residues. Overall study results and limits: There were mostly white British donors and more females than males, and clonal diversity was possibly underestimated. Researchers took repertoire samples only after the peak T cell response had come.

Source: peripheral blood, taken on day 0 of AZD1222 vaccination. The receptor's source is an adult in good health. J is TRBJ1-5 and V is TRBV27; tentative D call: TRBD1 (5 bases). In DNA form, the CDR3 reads TGTGCCAGCAGTTTATTCAGGGTGGGTCAGCCCCAGCATTTT. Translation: CASSLFRVGQPQHF.